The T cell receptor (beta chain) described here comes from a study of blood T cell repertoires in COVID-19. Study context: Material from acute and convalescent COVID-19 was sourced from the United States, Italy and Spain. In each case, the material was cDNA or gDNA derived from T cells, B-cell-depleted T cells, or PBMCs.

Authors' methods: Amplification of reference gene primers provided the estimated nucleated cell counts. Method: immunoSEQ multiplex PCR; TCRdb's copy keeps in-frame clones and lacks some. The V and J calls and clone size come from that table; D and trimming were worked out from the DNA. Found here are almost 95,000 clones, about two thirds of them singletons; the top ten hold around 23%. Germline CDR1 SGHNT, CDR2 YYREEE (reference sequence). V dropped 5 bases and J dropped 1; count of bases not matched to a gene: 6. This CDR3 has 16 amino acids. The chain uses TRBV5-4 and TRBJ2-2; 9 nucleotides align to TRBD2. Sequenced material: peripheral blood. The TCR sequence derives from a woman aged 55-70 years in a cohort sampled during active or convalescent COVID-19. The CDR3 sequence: CASSYLAGLNTGELFF. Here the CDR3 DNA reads TGTGCCAGCAGTTACCTAGCGGGGTTGAACACCGGGGAGCTGTTTTTT.